This passage covers 23 T cell receptor beta chains from one sample sequenced in a study of Ad26.COV2.S vaccination and SARS-CoV-2 variants (dated by TCRdb to the early 2020s). The time point label here, explained by the study, means: individuals recovered from natural SARS-CoV-2 infection. The library was prepared using the immunoSEQ multiplex PCR assay. TCRdb carries this immuneACCESS record with in-frame sequences only. Its versions omit some clonotypes, under half of them owing to an unresolved V gene in the studies checked, with the rest unexplained. Counted in this sample were some 39,000 clones; approximately 83% of them appeared once. The ten largest account for roughly half of the sample. The sequenced sample was peripheral blood, obtained after recovery from COVID-19. The receptors shown here come from a human donor who had recovered from COVID-19.

This clone was observed a handful of times. The gene calls are TRBV4-1 and TRBJ1-2, with D maybe TRBD1 (6 bases). Trimming shortened V by 5 bases and J by 5 bases, and 9 bases separated the two germline ends. This CDR3 region has 12 residues. In germline, CDR1 is MGHRA, CDR2 YSYEKL. The CDR3 sequence: CASSEDSYGYTF. The CDR3, as DNA: TGCGCCAGCAGCGAGGACAGTTATGGCTACACCTTC.

The chain is built from TRBV9 and TRBJ1-2; 7 positions match TRBD1. The CDR3 totals 15 residues. Per the germline V gene, CDR1 is SGDLS and CDR2 is YYNGEE. Trimming removed 4 bases from V and 2 bases from J; junction bases left unmatched: 8. The CDR3 loop is CASSLIDRDNYGYTF. DNA for the CDR3: TGTGCCAGCAGCCTGATAGACAGGGACAACTATGGCTACACCTTC.

The chain is built from TRBV20-1 and TRBJ2-3, with 7 bases aligning to TRBD2. This CDR3 comprises 15 residues. Germline V gene sequence: CDR1 DFQATT, CDR2 SNEGSKA (reference sequence). After removal of 3 bases from V and 4 bases from J, the junction contained 10 bases not matched to a gene. The CDR3 spells CSASEAGRTPDTQYF. Written as DNA, the CDR3 is TGCAGTGCTAGTGAAGCGGGAAGGACCCCAGATACGCAGTATTTT.

This clone has only one observation. The chain recombines TRBV10-1 with TRBJ1-4, with 8 bases fitting TRBD1. The ends lost 7 bases at V and 2 bases at J; junction bases unmatched: 15. Germline V gene data show CDR1 as WNHNN and CDR2 as SYGVQD (reference sequence). The CDR3 loop spans 18 amino acids. The CDR3, as DNA: TGCGCCAGCACCCCGATGGGGCAGGGGGCGAAGACTAATGAAAAACTGTTTTTT. Protein product: CASTPMGQGAKTNEKLFF.

This chain joins TRBV11-3 and TRBJ1-1; possibly TRBD1 for D (5 bases). V lost 3 bases and J 6 bases, leaving 11 bases between the germline ends. The length of the CDR3 is 13 residues. Germline V gene lookup returns CDR1 SGHNT and CDR2 YENEEA. CDR3 sequence reads: CASSLSWGAEAFF. DNA of the CDR3: TGTGCCAGCAGCTTGTCTTGGGGGGCTGAAGCTTTCTTT.

The V and J genes are TRBV5-1 and TRBJ2-1; tentative D call: TRBD2 (6 bases). The ends were cut back, 6 bases at V and 5 bases at J, with 18 bases in the middle. The CDR3 extends over 15 amino acids. Germline values: CDR1 SGHRS, CDR2 YFSETQ. CDR3 in DNA: TGCGCCAGCATGGTAGCGCTAGCGAATAACAATGAGCAGTTCTTC. Its translation: CASMVALANNNEQFF.

This chain joins TRBV7-6 and TRBJ2-1, with D possibly matching TRBD2 (5 bases). The CDR3 has 16 amino acids. V lost 2 bases and J lost 6, with 17 bases in between. Per the germline V gene, CDR1 is SGHVS and CDR2 is FNYEAQ. CDR3 amino acids: CASSLNQRWFRNEQFF. The CDR3 coding sequence is TGTGCCAGCAGCTTAAATCAGCGGTGGTTTCGCAATGAGCAGTTCTTC.

The rearrangement joins TRBV15 to TRBJ2-2, with TRBD2 matching over 7 bases. There are 14 residues in the CDR3. With V trimmed by 1 base and J by 9 bases, 5 bases remained unmatched. CDR1 is LNHNV and CDR2 is YYDKDF in the germline V gene (reference sequence). In nucleotides, the CDR3 is TGTGCCACCAGCAGAGGCGGGGGAGGCCGGGAGCTGTTTTTT. Translating it yields CATSRGGGGRELFF.

With respect to this clone: One end of the junction varies from germline; a read error may be responsible. V gene TRBV5-1 combines with J gene TRBJ2-5; D tentatively reads TRBD1 or TRBD2 (5 bases each). This CDR3 is 13 amino acids long. From germline, CDR1 is SGHRS and CDR2 YFSETQ. CDR3 loop: CASSLGVRETPNF. CDR3 coding DNA: TGCGCCAGCAGCTTGGGCGTCAGGGAGACACCGAACTTC.

The gene calls are TRBV9 and TRBJ2-3; the D is unclear. This CDR3 region has 15 residues. The V and J ends lost 0 bases and 0 bases respectively, with 8 bases between them. Germline CDR1 SGDLS, CDR2 YYNGEE. CDR3: CASSVGYTSTDTQYF. Written as DNA, the CDR3 is TGTGCCAGCAGCGTAGGGTATACTAGCACAGATACGCAGTATTTT.

The chain couples TRBV5-5 to TRBJ1-2; tentatively, D is TRBD1 (6 bases). Trimming took off 4 bases at V and 8 bases at J, with 21 bases between the two ends. The CDR3 consists of 15 residues. Germline values: CDR1 SGHKS, CDR2 YYEKEE (reference sequence). CDR3 nucleotide sequence: TGTGCCAGCAGCCCCGGGGCAGGGGAGGTTAGGGGCTACACCTTC. This encodes CASSPGAGEVRGYTF.

This clone was counted a single time. V and J are TRBV28 and TRBJ1-2, with a possible D match to TRBD1 (5 bases). V was cut by 4 bases and J by 6 bases, with 15 bases left in between. This CDR3 has 14 amino acids. Germline V gene data show CDR1 as MDHEN and CDR2 as SYDVKM. The CDR3 loop is CASSSSGRGHGYTF. The CDR3 coding sequence is TGTGCCAGCAGTTCCTCAGGGAGGGGTCATGGCTACACCTTC.

J is TRBJ1-5 and V is TRBV19, with 7 positions matching TRBD1. The CDR3 is 14 amino acids. V lost 6 bases and J lost 5; bases outside the gene matches: 7. In germline, CDR1 is LNHDA, CDR2 SQIVND (reference sequence). CDR3 amino acids: CASRTGDRDQPQHF. The CDR3 DNA follows: TGTGCCAGTAGAACAGGGGATCGCGATCAGCCCCAGCATTTT.

This clone was detected many times. This chain connects TRBV14 to TRBJ1-6; no firm D call. V was trimmed by 10 bases and J by 5 bases, leaving 18 bases between them. Germline V gene sequence: CDR1 SGHDN, CDR2 FVKESK. The CDR3 consists of 15 residues. Written as DNA, the CDR3 is TGTGCCACTCCGAGTAGGGTGGTAGATAATTCACCCCTCCACTTT. It yields the protein CATPSRVVDNSPLHF.

V is TRBV2 and J is TRBJ2-2, with D hard to call. Germline V gene lookup returns CDR1 SNHLY and CDR2 FYNNEI. The CDR3 spans 15 residues. The germline V and J ends were trimmed by 2 bases and 0 bases, with 7 bases remaining between them. CDR3 region: CASSETSPNTGELFF. The CDR3 nucleotides read TGTGCCAGCAGTGAAACCAGTCCGAACACCGGGGAGCTGTTTTTT.

J is TRBJ1-5 and V is TRBV29-1, with D hard to call. The CDR3 is made up of 15 amino acids. The germline V gene encodes CDR1 SQVTM and CDR2 ANQGSEA. V shed 6 bases and J shed 2 bases, with 17 bases lying between them. CDR3 coding DNA: TGCAGCGTCGCCGACGGACTTATAGGCAATCAGCCCCAGCATTTT. Its protein is CSVADGLIGNQPQHF.

V and J are TRBV19 and TRBJ1-2, with 12 nucleotides matching TRBD1. J lost 5 bases, V lost 4 bases, and 8 bases had no gene match. The CDR3 sequence is 16 residues long. Germline V gene sequence: CDR1 LNHDA, CDR2 SQIVND (reference sequence). CDR3 sequence: CASSTGQGAILYGYTF. In DNA form, the CDR3 reads TGTGCCAGTAGTACGGGACAGGGGGCGATTCTGTATGGCTACACCTTC.

The chain couples TRBV30 to TRBJ1-2, with D perhaps TRBD1 (5 bases). CDR1 and CDR2 (germline): GTSNPN, SVGIG (reference sequence). V was cut by 2 bases and J by 7 bases, with 20 bases left in between. There are 15 residues in the CDR3. Here the CDR3 DNA reads TGTGCCTGGAGTCGGGGAGGGGAAAGTTTCCGTGGCTACACCTTC. Protein product: CAWSRGGESFRGYTF.

The chain is built from TRBV25-1 and TRBJ1-1; unclear D gene. This CDR3 contains 11 residues. Trimming took off 10 bases at V and 5 bases at J, with 11 bases between the two ends. Germline-derived CDR1 and CDR2 are MGHDK and SYGVNS. CDR3 amino acids: CATTEGTEAFF. The CDR3 nucleotides read TGTGCCACCACCGAGGGTACTGAAGCTTTCTTT.

The CDR3 nucleotides are TGCGCCAGCAGCGAGGACAGGGGGAGGGATACGCAGTATTTT. It is translated as CASSEDRGRDTQYF. This sequence joins TRBV5-1 and TRBJ2-3; TRBD1 aligns across 10 bases. Trimming took 4 bases from V and 6 from J; bases not matched to a gene: 5. This CDR3 has 14 residues. Germline loops: CDR1 SGHRS, CDR2 YFSETQ.

This chain connects TRBV7-8 to TRBJ2-7; D is undetermined. The CDR3 sequence is 15 residues long. Germline V gene sequence: CDR1 SGHVS, CDR2 FQNEAQ. With 2 bases removed from V and 2 bases from J, the gap between germline ends came to 13 bases. CDR3 DNA sequence: TGTGCCAGCAGCTTAAGGGTAGCTAGTCCCTACGAGCAGTACGTC. This encodes CASSLRVASPYEQYV.

This clone was detected only a few times. The chain employs TRBV19 and TRBJ2-3; 10 nucleotides agree with TRBD2. The V gene end was trimmed by 5 bases and the J gene end by 0 bases; junction bases not matched to a gene: 2. This CDR3 is built from 15 residues. The germline CDR1 and CDR2 sequences are LNHDA and SQIVND (reference sequence). Here the CDR3 DNA reads TGTGCCAGTAGTTCGACTAGCGGGAGCACAGATACGCAGTATTTT. This codes for CASSSTSGSTDTQYF. The full variable domain, in which reference TRBV19 and TRBJ2-3 provide the parts outside the CDR3, is DGGITQSPKYLFRKEGQNVTLSCEQNLNHDAMYWYRQDPGQGLRLIYYSQIVNDFQKGDIAEGYSVSREKKESFPLTVTSAQKNPTAFYLCASSSTSGSTDTQYFGPGTRLTVL.

The J gene is TRBJ2-1, the V gene TRBV24-1, with no clear D. Trimming cost V 4 bases and J 9 bases, with 12 bases left between them. Germline V gene sequence: CDR1 KGHDR, CDR2 SFDVKD. The CDR3 is made up of 13 amino acids. The CDR3 is CATSDPQAVEQFF. CDR3 DNA sequence: TGTGCCACCAGTGACCCTCAAGCAGTTGAGCAGTTCTTC.